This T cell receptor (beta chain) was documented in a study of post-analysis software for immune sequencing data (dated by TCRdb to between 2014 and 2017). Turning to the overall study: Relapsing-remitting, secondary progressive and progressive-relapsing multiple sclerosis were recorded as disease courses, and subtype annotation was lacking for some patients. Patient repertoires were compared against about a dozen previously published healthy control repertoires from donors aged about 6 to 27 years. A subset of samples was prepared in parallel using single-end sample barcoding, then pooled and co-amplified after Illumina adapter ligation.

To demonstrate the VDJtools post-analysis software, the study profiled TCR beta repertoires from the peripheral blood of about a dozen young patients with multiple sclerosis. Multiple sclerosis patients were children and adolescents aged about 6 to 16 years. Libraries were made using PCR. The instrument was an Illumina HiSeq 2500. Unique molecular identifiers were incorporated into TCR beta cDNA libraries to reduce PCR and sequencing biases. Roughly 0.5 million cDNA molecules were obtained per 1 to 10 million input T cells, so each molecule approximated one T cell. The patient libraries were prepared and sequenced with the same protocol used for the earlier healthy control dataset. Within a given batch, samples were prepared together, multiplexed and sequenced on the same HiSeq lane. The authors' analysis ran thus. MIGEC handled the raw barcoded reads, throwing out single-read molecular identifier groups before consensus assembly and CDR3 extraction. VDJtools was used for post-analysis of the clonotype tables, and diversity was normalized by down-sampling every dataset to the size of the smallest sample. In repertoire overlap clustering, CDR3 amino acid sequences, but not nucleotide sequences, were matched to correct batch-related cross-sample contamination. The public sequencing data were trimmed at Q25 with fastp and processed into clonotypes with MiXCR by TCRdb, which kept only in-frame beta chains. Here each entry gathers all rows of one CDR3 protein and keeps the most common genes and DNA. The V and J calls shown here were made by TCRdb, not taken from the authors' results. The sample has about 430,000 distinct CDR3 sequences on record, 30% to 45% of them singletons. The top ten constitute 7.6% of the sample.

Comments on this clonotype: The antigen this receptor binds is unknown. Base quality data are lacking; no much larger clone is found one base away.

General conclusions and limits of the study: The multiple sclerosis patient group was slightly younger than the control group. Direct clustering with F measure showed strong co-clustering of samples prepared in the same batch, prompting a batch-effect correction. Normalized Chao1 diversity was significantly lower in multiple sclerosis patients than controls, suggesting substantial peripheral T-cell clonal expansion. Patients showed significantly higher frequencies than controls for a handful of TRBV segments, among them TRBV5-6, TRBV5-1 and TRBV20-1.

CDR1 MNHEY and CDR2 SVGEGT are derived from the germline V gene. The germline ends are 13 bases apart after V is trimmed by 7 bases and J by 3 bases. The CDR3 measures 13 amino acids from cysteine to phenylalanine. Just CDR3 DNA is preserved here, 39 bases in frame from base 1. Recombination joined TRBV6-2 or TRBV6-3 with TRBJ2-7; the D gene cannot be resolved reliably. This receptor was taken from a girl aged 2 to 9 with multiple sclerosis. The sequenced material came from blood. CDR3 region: CASTHPGSYEQYF. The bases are TGTGCCAGCACCCACCCAGGCAGCTACGAGCAGTACTTC.